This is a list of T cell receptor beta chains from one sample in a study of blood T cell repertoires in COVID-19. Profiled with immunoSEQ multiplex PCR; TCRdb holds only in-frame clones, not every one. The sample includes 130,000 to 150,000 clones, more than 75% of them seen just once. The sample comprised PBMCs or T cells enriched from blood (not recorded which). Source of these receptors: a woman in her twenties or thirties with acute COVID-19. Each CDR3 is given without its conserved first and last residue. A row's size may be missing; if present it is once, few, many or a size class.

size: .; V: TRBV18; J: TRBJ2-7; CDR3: ASSRPGSSYEQY
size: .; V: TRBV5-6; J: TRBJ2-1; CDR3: ASGRLAGDNEQF
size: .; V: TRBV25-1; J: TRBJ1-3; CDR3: ASTNDWAGGNTIY
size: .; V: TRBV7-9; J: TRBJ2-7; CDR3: ASDRGLSYEQY
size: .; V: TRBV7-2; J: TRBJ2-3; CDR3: ASSGGLAVPTDTQY
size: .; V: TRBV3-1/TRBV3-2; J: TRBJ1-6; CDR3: ASSGNGAPNSPLH
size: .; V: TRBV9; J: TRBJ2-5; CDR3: ASSVDPAGKTQY
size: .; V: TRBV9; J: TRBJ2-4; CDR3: ASGQRVAGVTKNIQY
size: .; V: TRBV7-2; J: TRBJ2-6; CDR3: ASSLGLAGSSGANVLT
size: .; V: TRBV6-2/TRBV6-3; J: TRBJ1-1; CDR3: ASSYSEGAAEAF
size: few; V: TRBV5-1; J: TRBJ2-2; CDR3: ASSLLQIGELF
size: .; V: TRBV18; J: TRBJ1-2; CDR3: ASSPPSKSYT
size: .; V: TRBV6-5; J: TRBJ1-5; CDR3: ASSYRQGIQPQH
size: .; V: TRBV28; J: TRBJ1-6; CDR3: ASRRPGQHNSPLH
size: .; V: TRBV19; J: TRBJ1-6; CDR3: ASSLSLSSYNSPLH
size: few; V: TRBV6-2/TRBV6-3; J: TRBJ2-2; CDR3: ASSYSSSLAGELF
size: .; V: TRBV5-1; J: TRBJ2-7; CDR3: ASSVGLAGASEQY
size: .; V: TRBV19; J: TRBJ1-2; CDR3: ASSFMGGYGYT
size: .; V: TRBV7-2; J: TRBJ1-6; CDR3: ASSLFYSGLSYNSPLH
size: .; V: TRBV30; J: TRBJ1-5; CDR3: AWSVAGGQPQH
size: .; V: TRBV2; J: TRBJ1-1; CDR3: ASTLDSDTEAF
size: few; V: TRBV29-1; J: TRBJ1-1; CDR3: SVVQGVNTEAF
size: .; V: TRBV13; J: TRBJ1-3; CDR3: ASSLGGTQLSGNTIY
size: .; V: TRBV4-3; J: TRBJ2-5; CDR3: ASSPRASGRARVETQY
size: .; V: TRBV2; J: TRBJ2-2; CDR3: ASSEAPSEGPGELF
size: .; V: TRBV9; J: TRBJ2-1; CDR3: ASSVFSGTPYNEQF
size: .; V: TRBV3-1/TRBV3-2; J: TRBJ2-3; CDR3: ASSQAADTQY
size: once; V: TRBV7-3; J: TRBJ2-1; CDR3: ASSLSGMPHNEQF
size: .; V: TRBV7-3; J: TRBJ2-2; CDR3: ASSSPGQGSGELF
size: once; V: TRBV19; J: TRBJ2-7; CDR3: ASSIGLYSYEQY
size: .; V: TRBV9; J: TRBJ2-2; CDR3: ASSESGQGTGELF
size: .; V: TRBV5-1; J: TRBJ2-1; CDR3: ASSLVPSGTYNEQF
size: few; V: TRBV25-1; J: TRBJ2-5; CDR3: ASSESIVSLGRGETQY
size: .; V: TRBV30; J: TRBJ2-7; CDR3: AWSGEGARGPYEQY
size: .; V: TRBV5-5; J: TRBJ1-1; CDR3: ASSLTGGYTEAF
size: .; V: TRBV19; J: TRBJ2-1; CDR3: ASRTPSSYNEQF
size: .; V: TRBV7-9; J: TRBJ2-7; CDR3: ASVGDYRFDEQY
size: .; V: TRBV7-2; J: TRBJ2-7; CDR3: ASSFDMLVEQY
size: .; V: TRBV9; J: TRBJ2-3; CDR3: ASSVSSGPDTQY
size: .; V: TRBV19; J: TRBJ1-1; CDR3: ASSLLGEVAEAF
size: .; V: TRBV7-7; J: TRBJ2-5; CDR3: ASSSSGTLETQY
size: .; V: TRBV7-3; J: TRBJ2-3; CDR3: ASSPGLGDTQY
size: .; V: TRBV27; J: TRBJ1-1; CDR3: ASSPTGGGTEAF
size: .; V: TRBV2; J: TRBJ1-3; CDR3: ASSEIGGLNTIY
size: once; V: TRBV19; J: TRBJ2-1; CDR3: ASSQGQAPWGPGF
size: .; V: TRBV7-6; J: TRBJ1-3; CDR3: ASSLAQNSGNTIY
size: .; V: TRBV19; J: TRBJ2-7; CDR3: ASSMSGTGGTYEQY
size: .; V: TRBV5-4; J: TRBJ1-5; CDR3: ASSPSGTGVNQPQH
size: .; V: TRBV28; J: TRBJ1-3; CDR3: ASSSARDTIY
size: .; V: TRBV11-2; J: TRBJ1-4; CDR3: ASSSRGSNEKLF
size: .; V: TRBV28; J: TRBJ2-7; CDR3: ASRSGTGTYEQY